This T cell receptor (beta chain) is from a study of OX40 agonist ivuxolimab in advanced cancers. Study background: Ivuxolimab, an antibody acting as an agonist of OX40 (CD134), was used to treat patients. The study, taken as a whole, reports: CD8+ T cells showed, on average, more clonal expansion than CD4+ cells.

Clones were sequenced by immunoSEQ multiplex PCR, and TCRdb holds only the in-frame ones, with some missing. Altogether about 72,000 clones are present, around 91% being singletons, with the ten largest covering approximately 0.94%. The CDR3 sequence is 14 residues long. CDR1 and CDR2 from the germline V gene are SGHRS and YFSETQ. V gave up 4 bases and J gave up 4 bases, with 14 bases separating them. Sampled blood was obtained at baseline, cycle 4 day 1, and cycle 7 day 1. In regard to this clone: What it recognizes is unknown.

The TCR sequence derives from an adult with an advanced solid tumor such as melanoma, head and neck, liver or kidney cancer. This chain links TRBV5-1 with TRBJ1-1, with a weak D call TRBD1 (5 bases). Sequenced material: CD4+ or CD8+ T cells sorted from blood, taken in a trial of the OX40 agonist ivuxolimab. The CDR3 sequence is CASSTDGGATEAFF. The CDR3 nucleotides read TGCGCCAGCAGCACCGATGGGGGTGCCACTGAAGCTTTCTTT.